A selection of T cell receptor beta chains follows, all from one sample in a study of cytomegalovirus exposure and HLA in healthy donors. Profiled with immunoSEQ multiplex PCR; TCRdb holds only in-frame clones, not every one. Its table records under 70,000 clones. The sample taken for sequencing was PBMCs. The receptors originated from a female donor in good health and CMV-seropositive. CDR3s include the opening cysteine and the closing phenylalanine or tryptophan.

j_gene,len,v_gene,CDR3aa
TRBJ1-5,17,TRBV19,CASSIDGGGISNQPQHF
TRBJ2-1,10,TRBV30,CAWGHNEQFF
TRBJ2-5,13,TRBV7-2,CASSLAREETQYF
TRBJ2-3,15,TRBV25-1,CASSATGFITDTQYF
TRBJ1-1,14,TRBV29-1,CSAPNPSGDTEAFF
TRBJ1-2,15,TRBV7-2,CASSLMGRQGPGYTF
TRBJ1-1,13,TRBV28,CASSSSLNTEAFF
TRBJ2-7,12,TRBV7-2,CASSPDFLEQYF
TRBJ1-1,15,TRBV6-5,CASSYSNTVNTEAFF
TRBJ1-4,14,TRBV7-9,CASSFGGLGEKLFF
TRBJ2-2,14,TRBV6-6,CASSSVVNTGELFF
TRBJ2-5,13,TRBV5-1,CASSLVASETQYF
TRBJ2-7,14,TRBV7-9,CASSLAGALYEQYF
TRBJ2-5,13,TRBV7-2,CASSQGGAETQYF
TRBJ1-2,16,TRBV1,CTSSQETGVINYGYTF
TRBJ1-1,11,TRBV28,CASITTGAAFF
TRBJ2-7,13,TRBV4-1,CASSRNNDEGQYF
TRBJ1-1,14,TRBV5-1,CASSPGQENTEAFF
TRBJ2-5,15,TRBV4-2,CASSQGIRGQETQYF
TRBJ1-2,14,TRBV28,CASSTSNRGYGYTF
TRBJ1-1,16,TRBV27,CASSRALVGGGTEAFF
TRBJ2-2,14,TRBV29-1,CSVGIGGDTGELFF
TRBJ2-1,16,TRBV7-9,CASSSLRAGINNEQFF
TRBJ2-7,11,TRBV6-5,CASSYSNEQYF
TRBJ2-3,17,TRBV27,CASSDEDSGTNRHTQYF
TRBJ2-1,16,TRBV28,CASSSSGVEFYNEQFF
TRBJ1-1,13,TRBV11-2,CASSSGQGTEAFF
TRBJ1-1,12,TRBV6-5,CASSSQGAPAFF
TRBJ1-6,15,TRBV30,CAWSNRGGYNSPLHF
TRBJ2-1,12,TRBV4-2,CASSATLREQFF
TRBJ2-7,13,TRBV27,CASRLRQAYEQYF
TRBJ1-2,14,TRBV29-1,CSVEERTGGLGYTF
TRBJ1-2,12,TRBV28,CASSLGGDGYTF
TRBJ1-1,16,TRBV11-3,CASSCRQVGQKAEAFF
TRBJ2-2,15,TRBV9,CASSVVQTNTGELFF
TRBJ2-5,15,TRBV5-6,CASSSLGGAGETQYF
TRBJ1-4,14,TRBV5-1,CASSSGTGDEKLFF
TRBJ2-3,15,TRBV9,CASSAGTGVTDTQYF
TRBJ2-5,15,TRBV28,CASTKRGGSGETQYF
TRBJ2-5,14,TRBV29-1,CSVEAVLVRETQYF
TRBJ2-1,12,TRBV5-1,CASSYEVGEQFF
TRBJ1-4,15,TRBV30,CAWRDRGPTNEKLFF